This T cell receptor (beta chain) was sequenced for a study of T cell clonotyping in hematopoietic cell transplantation. As for the study in general: Recipients' pretransplant samples followed cytoreduction.

Whole-study findings and limits: Graft donor and pretransplant recipient Inverse Simpson Index values predicted broader posttransplant TCR diversity. Few recipient clonotypes overlapped donors; over 95% were de novo at given depth.

The time point was: recipient sample about 28 days before transplant, after cytoreduction. Recipients were bled about 28 days pretransplant and at posttransplant days 30, 100, 180. A word on this clone: Its specificity is not known.

Produced via immunoSEQ multiplex PCR; TCRdb's table is partial and in-frame only. The sample has some 50,000 clones, around 84% seen once. The CDR3 is 14 amino acids. Germline CDR1 reads SGHRS; CDR2 reads YFSETQ. V dropped 3 bases and J dropped 8 bases, with 16 bases sitting between them. The receptor comes from a man aged 55 to 70 with myelodysplastic syndrome. Some clones in this sample may be carry-over from other donors' samples. The source was peripheral blood mononuclear cells, collected before stem cell transplant. This chain joins TRBV5-1 and TRBJ2-3; perhaps TRBD1 as D (7 bases). Here the CDR3 DNA reads TGCGCCAGCAGCTCAGAGGGGGCGCGGGGTACGCAGTATTTT. Encoded protein: CASSSEGARGTQYF.